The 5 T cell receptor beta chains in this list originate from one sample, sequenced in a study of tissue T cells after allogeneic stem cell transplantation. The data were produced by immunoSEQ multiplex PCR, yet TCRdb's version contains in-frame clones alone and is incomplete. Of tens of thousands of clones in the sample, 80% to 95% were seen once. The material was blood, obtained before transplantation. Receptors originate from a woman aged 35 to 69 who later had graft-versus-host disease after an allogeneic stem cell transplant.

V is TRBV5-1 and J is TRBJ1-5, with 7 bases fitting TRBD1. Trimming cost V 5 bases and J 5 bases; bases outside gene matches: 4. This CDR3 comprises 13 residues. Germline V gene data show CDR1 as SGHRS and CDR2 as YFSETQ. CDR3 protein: CASSITGDQPQHF. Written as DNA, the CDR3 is TGCGCCAGCAGTATAACAGGGGATCAGCCCCAGCATTTT.

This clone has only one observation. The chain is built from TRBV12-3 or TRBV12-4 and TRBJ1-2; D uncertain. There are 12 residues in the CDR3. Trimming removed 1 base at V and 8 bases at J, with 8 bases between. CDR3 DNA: TGTGCCAGCAGTTTAGGGCGTGAGGGCTACACCTTC. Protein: CASSLGREGYTF.

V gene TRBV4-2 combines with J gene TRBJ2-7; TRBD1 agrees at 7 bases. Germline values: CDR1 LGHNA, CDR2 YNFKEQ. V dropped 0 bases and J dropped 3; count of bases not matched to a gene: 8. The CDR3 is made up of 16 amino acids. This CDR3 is CASSQDPMTGFYEQYF. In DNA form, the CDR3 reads TGTGCCAGCAGCCAAGATCCGATGACAGGGTTCTACGAGCAGTACTTC.

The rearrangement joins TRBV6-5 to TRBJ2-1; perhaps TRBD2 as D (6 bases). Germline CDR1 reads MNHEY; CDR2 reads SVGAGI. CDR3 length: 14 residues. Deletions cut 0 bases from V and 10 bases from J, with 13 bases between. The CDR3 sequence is CASSYSRLVVEQFF. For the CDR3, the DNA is TGTGCCAGCAGTTACTCGAGACTAGTCGTCGAGCAGTTCTTC.

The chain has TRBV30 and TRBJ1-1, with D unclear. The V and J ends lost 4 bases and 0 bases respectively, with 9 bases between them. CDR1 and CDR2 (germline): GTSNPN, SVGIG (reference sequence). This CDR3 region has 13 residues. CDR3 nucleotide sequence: TGTGCCTGGAATCATTTCCTGAACACTGAAGCTTTCTTT. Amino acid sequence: CAWNHFLNTEAFF.